Below, 31 T cell receptor beta chains from the same sample are listed, as sequenced in a study of T cell responses to AZD1222 COVID-19 vaccine. This table comes from immunoSEQ multiplex PCR, and its TCRdb copy is limited to in-frame clones, with some not included. Of 110,000 or so clones listed, more than 75% are singletons. Material: peripheral blood, obtained on day 0 of AZD1222 vaccination. The receptors stem from an adult in good health.

V and J are TRBV28 and TRBJ1-5; D not resolved. Deletions cut 3 bases from V and 11 bases from J, with 8 bases between. This CDR3 has 11 amino acids. In germline, CDR1 is MDHEN, CDR2 SYDVKM. Written as DNA, the CDR3 is TGTGCCAGCAGTTTTGCCATGTCCCAGCATTTT. Translated, it gives CASSFAMSQHF.

V gene TRBV12-3 or TRBV12-4 combines with J gene TRBJ2-5; 7 nucleotides agree with TRBD1. The CDR3 covers 12 residues. Germline trimming cut 6 bases from V and 4 bases from J; bases unmatched to any gene: 2. In DNA, the CDR3 is TGTGCCAGCAGCCCAGGGGGAGAGACCCAGTACTTC. Protein: CASSPGGETQYF.

This chain uses TRBV28 with TRBJ2-7; possible D gene TRBD1, 6 bases. CDR3 length: 15 residues. The germline V and J ends were trimmed by 6 bases and 5 bases, with 20 bases remaining between them. CDR1 and CDR2 (germline): MDHEN, SYDVKM. As DNA, the CDR3 is TGTGCCAGCAGCAAGTCGGGCAGGGGAATTGACGAGCAGTACTTC. It encodes CASSKSGRGIDEQYF. The complete variable domain, with remaining parts taken from reference TRBV28 and TRBJ2-7, reads DVKVTQSSRYLVKRTGEKVFLECVQDMDHENMFWYRQDPGLGLRLIYFSYDVKMKEKGDIPEGYSVSREKKERFSLILESASTNQTSMYLCASSKSGRGIDEQYFGPGTRLTVT.

The rearrangement uses TRBV27 and TRBJ1-1; D perhaps matches TRBD1 (5 bases). The CDR3 is 13 residues long. Germline V CDR1 and CDR2: MNHEY, SMNVEV (reference sequence). V was clipped by 3 bases and J by 4 bases, with 9 bases between them. The CDR3 DNA reads TGTGCCAGCAGTTTCGTCACAGGCACTGAAGCTTTCTTT. Its protein is CASSFVTGTEAFF.

The chain uses TRBV10-3 and TRBJ2-2, with TRBD2 identical over 9 bases. The V segment lost 0 bases and the J segment 7 bases; nucleotides outside the gene matches: 6. CDR3 length: 16 amino acids. Germline V gives CDR1 ENHRY, CDR2 SYGVKD. In DNA form, the CDR3 reads TGTGCCATCAGTGAGTCGGTAGCGGGAGCGAGCGGGGAGCTGTTTTTT. The encoded protein is CAISESVAGASGELFF.

The genes are TRBV5-1 and TRBJ1-2, with D maybe TRBD1 (5 bases). V was cut by 5 bases and J by 8 bases, with 13 bases left in between. The CDR3 has 12 residues. Germline values: CDR1 SGHRS, CDR2 YFSETQ. The CDR3 nucleotides read TGCGCCAGCAGAGTAGGGGAGGAAGGCTACACCTTC. This translates into CASRVGEEGYTF.

This clone was recorded only once. The chain links TRBV28 to TRBJ2-5; 8 bases are shared with TRBD1. Per germline, CDR1 MDHEN and CDR2 SYDVKM. V shed 11 bases and J 0 bases; nucleotides not matched to a gene: 5. The CDR3 is 13 amino acids. CDR3 in amino acids: CASGGLDQETQYF. In nucleotides, the CDR3 is TGTGCCTCAGGGGGCCTAGACCAAGAGACCCAGTACTTC. The full variable domain, with the rest looked up from reference TRBV28 and TRBJ2-5, is DVKVTQSSRYLVKRTGEKVFLECVQDMDHENMFWYRQDPGLGLRLIYFSYDVKMKEKGDIPEGYSVSREKKERFSLILESASTNQTSMYLCASGGLDQETQYFGPGTRLLVL.

The gene calls are TRBV28 and TRBJ1-2; D call uncertain. The CDR3 contains 14 residues. The germline V gene encodes CDR1 MDHEN and CDR2 SYDVKM. The ends were cut back, 2 bases at V and 3 bases at J, with 10 bases in the middle. CDR3 sequence: CASSLGGPYYGYTF. The CDR3 nucleotides are TGTGCCAGCAGTTTAGGAGGGCCGTACTATGGCTACACCTTC.

This chain links TRBV6-2 or TRBV6-3 with TRBJ1-2; TRBD1 aligns across 7 bases. The CDR3 runs to 15 residues. The junction had 8 bases not matched to a gene; V was cut back by 6 bases and J by 1 base. Germline V gene sequence: CDR1 MNHEY, CDR2 SVGEGT. CDR3 residues: CASSPGTVINYGYTF. CDR3 nucleotide sequence: TGTGCCAGCAGCCCCGGGACAGTTATTAACTATGGCTACACCTTC.

This sequence joins TRBV6-5 and TRBJ1-2; D perhaps matches TRBD1 (5 bases). V lost 2 bases to trimming and J lost 4 bases, with 5 bases between them. The germline V gene has CDR1 MNHEY and CDR2 SVGAGI. The CDR3 covers 12 residues. The CDR3 DNA reads TGTGCCAGCAGTTACGGGGGCTATGGCTACACCTTC. Protein: CASSYGGYGYTF.

The J gene is TRBJ1-2, the V gene TRBV28, with D perhaps matching TRBD1 (6 bases). Trimming cost V 7 bases and J 7 bases, with 13 bases left between them. The CDR3 spans 12 residues. Germline CDR1 MDHEN, CDR2 SYDVKM. CDR3 sequence (DNA): TGTGCCAGCACCCAGGGGTTCCTTGGCTACACCTTC. Translated, it gives CASTQGFLGYTF.

The chain recombines TRBV4-2 with TRBJ2-1, with D uncertain. From germline, CDR1 is LGHNA and CDR2 YNFKEQ. V lost 8 bases to trimming and J lost 7 bases, with 6 bases between them. The CDR3 is 10 residues long. CDR3 sequence (DNA): TGTGCCAGCGGGATGAATGAGCAGTTCTTC. Its translation: CASGMNEQFF.

The chain recombines TRBV2 with TRBJ1-5; tentatively, D is TRBD1 (6 bases). The CDR3 consists of 13 residues. Germline V CDR1 and CDR2: SNHLY, FYNNEI. Trimming took off 3 bases at V and 4 bases at J, with 7 bases between the two ends. The DNA of the CDR3 is TGTGCCAGCAGTGATCAGGGGAATCAGCCCCAGCATTTT. Protein sequence: CASSDQGNQPQHF.

This clone has only a few counts. The V call is TRBV3-1 (or the pseudogene TRBV3-2), the J call TRBJ2-2; D is perhaps TRBD1 (6 bases). The CDR3 is 15 amino acids. Trimming removed 2 bases at V and 4 bases at J, with 11 bases between. Germline values: CDR1 LGHDT, CDR2 YNNKEL (reference sequence). CDR3 sequence (DNA): TGTGCCAGCAGCCAATCAGACAGGTCCACCGGGGAGCTGTTTTTT. It codes for CASSQSDRSTGELFF.

V and J are TRBV11-3 and TRBJ2-7; the match to TRBD1 covers 7 bases. The CDR3 loop spans 14 amino acids. V shed 1 base and J 3 bases; nucleotides not matched to a gene: 3. Per germline, CDR1 SGHNT and CDR2 YENEEA. The CDR3 loop is CASSLAAGGYEQYF. The CDR3 nucleotides are TGTGCCAGCAGCTTAGCGGCAGGGGGCTACGAGCAGTACTTC.

The chain carries TRBV19 and TRBJ1-2; D unclear. Per germline, CDR1 LNHDA and CDR2 SQIVND (reference sequence). The CDR3 covers 15 residues. Trimming left V 1 base short and J 4 bases short, with 13 bases between. CDR3 nucleotides: TGTGCCAGTAGTATAGGGGGTTCTGATGGCTATGGCTACACCTTC. It is translated as CASSIGGSDGYGYTF.

The chain links TRBV5-1 to TRBJ2-1; 8 bases fit TRBD1. V was pared by 3 bases and J by 5 bases, with 7 bases of the junction left unmatched. CDR1 and CDR2 (germline): SGHRS, YFSETQ. The CDR3 contains 15 residues. CDR3 loop: CASSWAGTGNNEQFF. CDR3 in DNA: TGCGCCAGCAGCTGGGCCGGGACAGGTAACAATGAGCAGTTCTTC.

This chain joins TRBV2 and TRBJ2-2; 7 nucleotides align to TRBD2. Germline V gives CDR1 SNHLY, CDR2 FYNNEI. V lost 8 bases and J lost 5; bases outside the gene matches: 5. This CDR3 region has 13 residues. CDR3: CASRGVTTGELFF. The CDR3 nucleotides are TGTGCCAGCCGGGGGGTCACAACCGGGGAGCTGTTTTTT.

V is TRBV5-8 and J is TRBJ2-5; no clear D. Trimming left V 3 bases short and J 1 base short, with 7 bases between. The germline CDR1 and CDR2 sequences are SGHTS and YDEGEE. The CDR3 length is 13 residues. The CDR3: CASSSRTQETQYF. CDR3 in DNA: TGTGCCAGCAGCTCCCGGACCCAAGAGACCCAGTACTTC.

The chain links TRBV11-3 to TRBJ2-1; D is perhaps TRBD2 (6 bases). The CDR3 runs 15 residues. V was trimmed by 5 bases and J by 3 bases, leaving 14 bases between them. From germline, CDR1 is SGHNT and CDR2 YENEEA. The CDR3 spells CASSALGGGYNEQFF. The DNA for the CDR3 is TGTGCCAGCAGCGCATTGGGAGGCGGCTACAATGAGCAGTTCTTC.

The chain links TRBV5-4 to TRBJ2-1; D may be TRBD2 (5 bases). V lost 3 bases, J lost 12 bases, and 22 bases lay in between. From germline, CDR1 is SGHNT and CDR2 YYREEE (reference sequence). The CDR3 length is 15 residues. CDR3 in amino acids: CASSSIDEREVVQFF. CDR3 nucleotide sequence: TGTGCCAGCAGCTCCATAGACGAACGGGAAGTAGTGCAGTTCTTC. Full variable domain (outside the CDR3, taken from reference TRBV5-4 and TRBJ2-1): ETGVTQSPTHLIKTRGQQVTLRCSSQSGHNTVSWYQQALGQGPQFIFQYYREEENGRGNFPPRFSGLQFPNYSSELNVNALELDDSALYLCASSSIDEREVVQFFGPGTRLTVL.

This clone has just one count. The J gene is TRBJ2-2, the V gene TRBV3-1 (or the pseudogene TRBV3-2); D is unclear. CDR3 size: 12 residues. Trimming stripped 6 bases from V and 8 bases from J, with 10 bases between. The germline V gene has CDR1 LGHDT and CDR2 YNNKEL (reference sequence). The CDR3, as DNA: TGTGCCAGCAGTTTTCGAGGTGGGGAGCTGTTTTTT. This encodes CASSFRGGELFF.

V and J are TRBV6-4 and TRBJ1-1; D is unresolved. The CDR3 consists of 10 residues. V lost 9 bases, J lost 7 bases, and 9 bases lay in between. Germline-derived CDR1 and CDR2 are MRHNA and SNTAGT. The CDR3 reads CARRHLEAFF. The CDR3 coding sequence is TGTGCCAGACGACACCTTGAAGCTTTCTTT.

This clone has a single count. J is TRBJ2-6 and V is TRBV2, with D tentatively TRBD1 (6 bases). CDR1 is SNHLY and CDR2 is FYNNEI in the germline V gene. Trimming took 8 bases from V and 4 from J, leaving 9 bases between them. This CDR3 is 13 amino acids long. The CDR3 bases are TGTGCCAGCTCAGGGGTAGGGGCCAACGTCCTGACTTTC. It encodes CASSGVGANVLTF.

This clone was seen a single time. This chain links TRBV14 with TRBJ1-2; 7 nucleotides line up with TRBD1. The CDR3 loop spans 15 amino acids. The germline CDR1 and CDR2 sequences are SGHDN and FVKESK. Trimming at V came to 4 bases and at J to 7 bases, leaving 12 bases not matched to a gene. The CDR3 bases are TGTGCCAGCAGCCTCGAAGTAGGCAGGGGGATTGGCTACACCTTC. Protein: CASSLEVGRGIGYTF.

The J gene is TRBJ2-3, the V gene TRBV25-1, with 10 bases that match TRBD1. J gave up 3 bases and V 6 bases, and 6 bases lay outside the gene matches. CDR3 length equals 15 residues. Germline CDR1 and CDR2: MGHDK and SYGVNS. CDR3 in DNA: TGTGCCAGCAGCCACCGGGACAGGGGAACAGATACGCAGTATTTT. Translated, it gives CASSHRDRGTDTQYF. The entire variable domain, with the rest obtained from reference TRBV25-1 and TRBJ2-3, is as follows: EADIYQTPRYLVIGTGKKITLECSQTMGHDKMYWYQQDPGMELHLIHYSYGVNSTEKGDLSSESTVSRIRTEHFPLTLESARPSHTSQYLCASSHRDRGTDTQYFGPGTRLTVL.

V gene TRBV5-4 combines with J gene TRBJ2-7; 7 positions match TRBD2. The germline CDR1 and CDR2 sequences are SGHNT and YYREEE (reference sequence). The CDR3 sequence is 14 residues long. Losses at the gene ends were 2 bases for V and 0 bases for J; bases not matched to a gene: 2. CDR3 protein: CASSFRGGSYEQYF. DNA for the CDR3: TGTGCCAGCAGCTTTCGCGGGGGCTCCTACGAGCAGTACTTC. Variable domain in full (rest from reference TRBV5-4 and TRBJ2-7): ETGVTQSPTHLIKTRGQQVTLRCSSQSGHNTVSWYQQALGQGPQFIFQYYREEENGRGNFPPRFSGLQFPNYSSELNVNALELDDSALYLCASSFRGGSYEQYFGPGTRLTVT.

The CDR3 nucleotides are TGTGCCAGCAGCCCGATAGGACGGTCTAGTTATGGCTACACCTTC. This codes for CASSPIGRSSYGYTF. V is TRBV11-2 and J is TRBJ1-2; no definite D call. The V gene's germline CDR1 is SGHAT and CDR2 FQNNGV. Trimming shortened V by 5 bases and J by 5 bases, and 18 bases separated the two germline ends. This CDR3 spans 15 amino acids.

The V call is TRBV9, the J call TRBJ2-1; 8 bases map to TRBD2. CDR1 SGDLS and CDR2 YYNGEE come from the germline V gene. The CDR3 runs 14 residues. Unmatched junction bases numbered 7, after V lost 1 base and J lost 10 bases. Written as DNA, the CDR3 is TGTGCCAGCAGCGTACGACAATCGGGAGGGGAGCAGTTCTTC. It codes for CASSVRQSGGEQFF. The full variable domain, in which reference TRBV9 and TRBJ2-1 provide the parts outside the CDR3, is DSGVTQTPKHLITATGQRVTLRCSPRSGDLSVYWYQQSLDQGLQFLIQYYNGEERAKGNILERFSAQQFPDLHSELNLSSLELGDSALYFCASSVRQSGGEQFFGPGTRLTVL.

The chain carries TRBV3-1 (or the pseudogene TRBV3-2) and TRBJ2-5; TRBD1 matches at 7 bases. The CDR3 is 15 residues long. Losses at the gene ends were 3 bases for V and 2 bases for J; bases not matched to a gene: 6. Germline-derived CDR1 and CDR2 are LGHDT and YNNKEL (reference sequence). In DNA form, the CDR3 reads TGTGCCAGCAGCCACCAGGGGGTAAATCAAGAGACCCAGTACTTC. As protein: CASSHQGVNQETQYF.

The gene calls are TRBV3-1 (or the pseudogene TRBV3-2) and TRBJ2-7; TRBD1 agrees at 8 bases. V dropped 0 bases and J dropped 4; count of bases not matched to a gene: 2. From germline, CDR1 is LGHDT and CDR2 YNNKEL (reference sequence). The CDR3 covers 14 residues. DNA of the CDR3: TGTGCCAGCAGCCAAGACAGGGGGCTGTACGAGCAGTACTTC. This encodes CASSQDRGLYEQYF.